The entry that follows covers one T cell receptor (beta chain) sequence. Its antigen is unknown. The length of the CDR3 is 19 residues. The germline CDR1 and CDR2 sequences are MNHNS and SASEGT. V gave up 5 bases and J gave up 0 bases; unmatched junction bases: 11. This record comes from a study of T-cell reconstitution after alpha-beta-depleted transplantation in children. Study-wide findings and caveats: After one year, T-cell counts and TCRbeta diversity mostly came from new T cells. Reportedly, roughly two months post-transplant, alpha-beta T cells arose from several hundred expanded graft clones.

The TCRbeta library was prepared with unique molecular identifiers. TCRdb processed the PCR reads anew with MiXCR; each CDR3 protein has one entry. The sample has approximately 430,000 distinct CDR3 sequences, around 15% seen once. This clonotype was obtained from a boy in the first two years of life who had a stem cell transplant for Wiskott-Aldrich syndrome, so the T cells may come from the graft donor. Material: PBMCs, mostly from graft donor cells, obtained 360 days after TCRalphabeta/CD19-depleted stem cell transplant. The J gene is TRBJ1-6, the V gene TRBV6-1, with 9 bases aligning to TRBD1. The CDR3 DNA reads as TGTGCCAGCAGTCAGTCCGGACAGGGGCTGAGCTCCTATAATTCACCCCTCCACTTT. Its protein product is CASSQSGQGLSSYNSPLHF.